This TCR beta chain appears in the sequencing data of a study of PD-1 blockade in mismatch repair-deficient tumors. This clone was counted a single time. Only in-frame clones appear in the TCRdb table, and some are missing; sequencing was by immunoSEQ multiplex PCR. The data show more than 95,000 clones, around 87% seen once. With V trimmed by 5 bases and J by 2 bases, 7 bases remained unmatched. CDR3 length: 16 residues. From germline, CDR1 is SNHLY and CDR2 FYNNEI. The sample here was peripheral blood, taken 44 weeks after starting pembrolizumab. This receptor was obtained from an adult with mismatch repair-deficient cancer. This chain joins TRBV2 and TRBJ1-3; 9 bases are a match to TRBD1. Written as DNA, the CDR3 is TGTGCCAGCAGTCAGACCTGGACAGGGGCTGGAAACACCATATATTTT. Translation gives CASSQTWTGAGNTIYF. The full variable domain, in which reference TRBV2 and TRBJ1-3 provide the parts outside the CDR3, is EPEVTQTPSHQVTQMGQEVILRCVPISNHLYFYWYRQILGQKVEFLVSFYNNEISEKSEIFDDQFSVERPDGSNFTLKIRSTKLEDSAMYFCASSQTWTGAGNTIYFGEGSWLTVV.